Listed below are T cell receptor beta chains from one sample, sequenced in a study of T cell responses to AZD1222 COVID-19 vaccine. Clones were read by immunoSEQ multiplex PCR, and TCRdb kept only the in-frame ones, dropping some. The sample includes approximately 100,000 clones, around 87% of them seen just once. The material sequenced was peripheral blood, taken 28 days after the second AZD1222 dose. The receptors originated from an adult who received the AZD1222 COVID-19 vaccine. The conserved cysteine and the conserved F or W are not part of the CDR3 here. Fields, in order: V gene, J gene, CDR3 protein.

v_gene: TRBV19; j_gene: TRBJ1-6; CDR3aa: ASSGGTGSRSPLH
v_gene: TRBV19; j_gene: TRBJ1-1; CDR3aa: ASRSDGPNTEAF
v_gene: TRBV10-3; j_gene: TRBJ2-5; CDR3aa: AISLAGGRETQY
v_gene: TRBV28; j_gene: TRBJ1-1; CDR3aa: ASSLGQGALDTEAF
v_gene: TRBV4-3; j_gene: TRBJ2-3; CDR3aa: ASSQVLAGGLEPDTQY
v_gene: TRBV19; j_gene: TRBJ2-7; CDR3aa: ASSMSSGNSYEQY
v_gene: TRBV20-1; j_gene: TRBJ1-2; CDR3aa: SASPAAYGYT
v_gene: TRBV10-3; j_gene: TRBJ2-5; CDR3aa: AIRDRGAKETQY
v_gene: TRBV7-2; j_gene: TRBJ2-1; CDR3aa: ASSLVANNEQF
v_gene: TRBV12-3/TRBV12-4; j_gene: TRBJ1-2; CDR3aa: ASSGAGYT
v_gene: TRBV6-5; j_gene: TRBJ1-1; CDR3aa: ASRGAGYAF
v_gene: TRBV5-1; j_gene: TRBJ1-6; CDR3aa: ASSLWGISDSPLH
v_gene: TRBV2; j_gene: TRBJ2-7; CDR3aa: ASSEGQGGEQY
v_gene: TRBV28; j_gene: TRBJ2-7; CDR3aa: ASGRGGGSYEQY
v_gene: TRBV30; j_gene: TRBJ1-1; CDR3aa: AWKFKNNTEAF
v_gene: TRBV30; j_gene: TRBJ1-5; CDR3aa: AWSYGTGGGQPQH
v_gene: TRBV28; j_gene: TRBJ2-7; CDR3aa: ASSPYLRGSGIPYEQY
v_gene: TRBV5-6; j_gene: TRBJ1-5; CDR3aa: ASSLKAGTGGSQPQH
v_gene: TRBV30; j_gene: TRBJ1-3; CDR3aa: AWSTWGQEISGNTIY
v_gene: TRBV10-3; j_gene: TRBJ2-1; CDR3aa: AISTVDGTPNSNEQF